This record concerns one T cell receptor (beta chain) sequence. The assay was immunoSEQ multiplex PCR, and TCRdb's table has in-frame clones only and misses some. The table lists some 700,000 clones, approximately 85% of them singletons. In germline, CDR1 is MDHEN, CDR2 SYDVKM. This CDR3 comprises 12 residues. Deletions cut 7 bases from V and 1 base from J, with 7 bases between. The data were taken from a study of shared T cell receptors in the human thymus. This sample was also put to use in a study of human thymus T cells.

The receptor was isolated from a girl in the first two years of life with a congenital heart defect. What was sequenced was thymocytes. The chain is built from TRBV28 and TRBJ1-1; tentative D call: TRBD1 (6 bases). CDR3 in amino acids: CASKDRNTEAFF. As DNA, the CDR3 is TGTGCCAGCAAGGACAGGAACACTGAAGCTTTCTTT.